This T cell receptor beta chain was captured by sequencing in a study of technical replicates of blood from several donors. The table came from immunoSEQ multiplex PCR; TCRdb's copy has only in-frame clones and leaves some out. This sample carries tens of thousands of clones, 96% of them seen once, and the ten largest clones take 0.37%. This CDR3 comprises 15 residues. The V end was cut by 5 bases, the J end by 1 base, with 15 bases between. Germline loops: CDR1 SGHVS, CDR2 FQNEAQ. Sequenced input: T cells isolated from PBMCs. This receptor was taken from a human donor in good health. J is TRBJ2-7 and V is TRBV7-8; perhaps TRBD2 as D (6 bases). This CDR3 reads CASSPAVGLSYEQYF. CDR3 nucleotides: TGTGCCAGCAGCCCCGCGGTGGGACTGTCCTACGAGCAGTACTTC.